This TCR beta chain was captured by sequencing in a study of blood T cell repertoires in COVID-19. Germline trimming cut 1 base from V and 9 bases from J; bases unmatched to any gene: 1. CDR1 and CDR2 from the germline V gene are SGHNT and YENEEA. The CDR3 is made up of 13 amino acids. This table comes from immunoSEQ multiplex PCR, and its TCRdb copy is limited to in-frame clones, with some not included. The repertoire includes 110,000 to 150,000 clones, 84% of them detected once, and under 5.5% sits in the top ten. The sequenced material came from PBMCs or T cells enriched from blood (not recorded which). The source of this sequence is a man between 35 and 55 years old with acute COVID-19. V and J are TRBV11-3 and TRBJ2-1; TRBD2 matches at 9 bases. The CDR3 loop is CASSLVLAGEQFF. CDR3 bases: TGTGCCAGCAGCTTAGTACTAGCGGGTGAGCAGTTCTTC.